The 26 T cell receptor beta chains below all came from one sample that was sequenced in a study of B cell selection in AIRE deficiency. Only in-frame clones appear in the TCRdb table, and some are missing; sequencing was by immunoSEQ multiplex PCR. Of 12,000 to 15,000 clones in the sample, more than 85% were seen once. Regulatory T cells were sorted as CD4+CD25hiCD127low/negative. The sample was Tregs sorted from PBMCs. All receptors derive from a human donor with AIRE deficiency.

This rearrangement joins TRBV28 to TRBJ2-3; the match to TRBD2 covers 8 bases. The V and J ends lost 4 bases and 3 bases, in that order; junction bases with no gene match: 6. The CDR3 sequence is 15 residues long. The germline V gene has CDR1 MDHEN and CDR2 SYDVKM. CDR3 nucleotide sequence: TGTGCCAGCAGTTCCAGCGGGAGAGGAACAGATACGCAGTATTTT. This codes for CASSSSGRGTDTQYF. The variable domain in full, with the rest retrieved from reference TRBV28 and TRBJ2-3, is DVKVTQSSRYLVKRTGEKVFLECVQDMDHENMFWYRQDPGLGLRLIYFSYDVKMKEKGDIPEGYSVSREKKERFSLILESASTNQTSMYLCASSSSGRGTDTQYFGPGTRLTVL.

The rearrangement links TRBV11-3 to TRBJ2-1; 8 nucleotides line up with TRBD2. The CDR3 is 16 residues long. The ends lost 4 bases at V and 9 bases at J; junction bases unmatched: 14. CDR1 and CDR2 from the germline V gene are SGHNT and YENEEA. CDR3 sequence: CASSSSGPAGVGEQFF. The DNA of the CDR3 is TGTGCCAGCAGCTCCAGCGGGCCAGCGGGAGTGGGTGAGCAGTTCTTC.

The V gene is TRBV5-4, the J gene TRBJ2-1, with 9 bases matching TRBD2. CDR3 length equals 16 residues. Germline V gives CDR1 SGHNT, CDR2 YYREEE (reference sequence). Trimming cost V 4 bases and J 10 bases; bases outside gene matches: 15. As DNA, the CDR3 is TGTGCCAGCAGCCCATCCCGGTTTAGCGGGAGTGGAGAGCAGTTCTTC. It yields the protein CASSPSRFSGSGEQFF.

The chain combines TRBV6-6 with TRBJ2-1; D possibly corresponds to TRBD2 (6 bases). The CDR3 loop spans 15 amino acids. The V end was cut by 0 bases, the J end by 0 bases, with 6 bases between. CDR1 is MNHNY and CDR2 is SVGAGI in the germline V gene (reference sequence). The CDR3, as DNA: TGTGCCAGCAGTTACTCTAGCGGCTCCTACAATGAGCAGTTCTTC. Translated, it gives CASSYSSGSYNEQFF.

The V and J genes are TRBV5-1 and TRBJ2-3; tentative D call: TRBD2 (5 bases). This CDR3 has 15 residues. Trimming took 4 bases from V and 2 from J, leaving 14 bases between them. The germline gives CDR1 SGHRS, CDR2 YFSETQ. As DNA, the CDR3 is TGCGCCAGCAGCCAAGGAGGCGGATTCACAGATACGCAGTATTTT. This gives the protein CASSQGGGFTDTQYF.

The chain couples TRBV19 to TRBJ2-3; D not certain. Per germline, CDR1 LNHDA and CDR2 SQIVND (reference sequence). Trimming removed 3 bases at V and 1 base at J, with 11 bases between. The CDR3 runs to 15 residues. The CDR3 DNA reads as TGTGCCAGTAGTATGTACCGGGTCCGCACAGATACGCAGTATTTT. It specifies CASSMYRVRTDTQYF.

The chain recombines TRBV7-2 with TRBJ2-3; TRBD2 aligns across 10 bases. This CDR3 contains 15 residues. Germline V gene sequence: CDR1 SGHTA, CDR2 FQGNSA. V was clipped by 5 bases and J by 6 bases; unmatched bases: 8. The CDR3 bases are TGTGCCAGCAGCCCTTCTAGCGGGAGATCGGATACGCAGTATTTT. This encodes CASSPSSGRSDTQYF.

This clone was observed a single time. The chain carries TRBV7-9 and TRBJ2-1, with 8 bases that match TRBD2. The V gene end was trimmed by 3 bases and the J gene end by 8 bases; junction bases not matched to a gene: 3. CDR3 length: 13 amino acids. Germline V gene data show CDR1 as SEHNR and CDR2 as FQNEAQ (reference sequence). The CDR3 loop reads CASSFWTSHEQFF. CDR3 DNA: TGTGCCAGCAGCTTCTGGACTAGCCATGAGCAGTTCTTC.

The V gene is TRBV4-1, the J gene TRBJ2-7; the D gene could be TRBD1 or TRBD2 (5 bases each). The germline V gene encodes CDR1 MGHRA and CDR2 YSYEKL. The length of the CDR3 is 16 residues. V shed 4 bases and J shed 0 bases, with 16 bases lying between them. CDR3: CASSRRDVGSSYEQYF. The CDR3 DNA sequence: TGCGCCAGCAGCCGCCGGGACGTAGGAAGCTCCTACGAGCAGTACTTC.

J is TRBJ1-1 and V is TRBV29-1, with 10 bases identical to TRBD1. CDR3 size: 14 residues. V was pared by 7 bases and J by 3 bases, with 8 bases of the junction left unmatched. The germline V gene encodes CDR1 SQVTM and CDR2 ANQGSEA. The DNA for the CDR3 is TGCAGCGGTGGACAGGGGGGGACTTACACTGAAGCTTTCTTT. Translated: CSGGQGGTYTEAFF.

The chain links TRBV5-1 to TRBJ2-6, with D maybe TRBD1 (5 bases). CDR1 and CDR2 (germline): SGHRS, YFSETQ. CDR3 length: 19 residues. V shed 0 bases and J shed 4 bases, with 20 bases lying between them. The CDR3: CASSLDLSGLGSGANVLTF. The CDR3 bases are TGCGCCAGCAGCTTGGATTTGTCAGGGCTTGGGTCCGGGGCCAACGTCCTGACTTTC.

V usage is TRBV6-5 and J usage is TRBJ2-7, with D possibly matching TRBD1 (6 bases). V lost 6 bases and J 0 bases, leaving 12 bases between the germline ends. Germline V gene data show CDR1 as MNHEY and CDR2 as SVGAGI. The CDR3 contains 14 residues. The CDR3 loop reads CASRQQGSSYEQYF. CDR3 nucleotides: TGTGCCAGCAGACAACAGGGTTCCTCCTACGAGCAGTACTTC.

This clone came up once. This chain links TRBV7-2 with TRBJ2-3; D may be TRBD2 (5 bases). This CDR3 has 12 amino acids. Germline V CDR1 and CDR2: SGHTA, FQGNSA. V was trimmed by 5 bases and J by 8 bases, leaving 11 bases between them. Here the CDR3 reads CASSLDEGTQYF. The CDR3 region has the DNA TGTGCCAGCAGCCTAGATGAGGGTACGCAGTATTTT.

The CDR3 nucleotides are TGTGCCAGCAGCCAAGATGGAAGAGGCGGGGCGAGCTCCTATAATTCACCCCTCCACTTT. Amino acids: CASSQDGRGGASSYNSPLHF. This chain joins TRBV4-2 and TRBJ1-6; TRBD1 is a possible D gene (5 bases). The CDR3 is made up of 20 amino acids. The V gene lost 0 bases and the J gene lost 0 bases, with 18 bases spanning the gap. Per the germline V gene, CDR1 is LGHNA and CDR2 is YNFKEQ.

The chain uses TRBV27 and TRBJ1-2; D is undetermined. The germline V gene encodes CDR1 MNHEY and CDR2 SMNVEV (reference sequence). The CDR3 totals 13 residues. With 3 bases removed from V and 4 bases from J, the gap between germline ends came to 9 bases. The CDR3 coding sequence is TGTGCCAGCAGTTTCGGGCTACCCTATGGCTACACCTTC. This translates into CASSFGLPYGYTF.

V usage is TRBV27 and J usage is TRBJ1-1, with a weak D call TRBD1 (5 bases). The CDR3 runs to 17 residues. CDR1 is MNHEY, CDR2 SMNVEV, per germline (reference sequence). Trimming shortened V by 4 bases and J by 0 bases, and 18 bases separated the two germline ends. The CDR3 DNA follows: TGTGCCAGCAGTTACGTTGGGGCAGGAGCCCTGAACACTGAAGCTTTCTTT. Amino acid sequence: CASSYVGAGALNTEAFF.

This chain uses TRBV5-4 with TRBJ2-7; a possible D gene is TRBD1 (7 bases). Germline CDR1 reads SGHNT; CDR2 reads YYREEE (reference sequence). The CDR3 spans 16 residues. Deletions cut 7 bases from V and 4 bases from J, with 24 bases between. For the CDR3, the DNA is TGTGCCAGCGCCCGACAGGGACCCTTCGGGGGTTACGAGCAGTACTTC. Its protein is CASARQGPFGGYEQYF. The whole variable domain, remainder taken from reference TRBV5-4 and TRBJ2-7, is ETGVTQSPTHLIKTRGQQVTLRCSSQSGHNTVSWYQQALGQGPQFIFQYYREEENGRGNFPPRFSGLQFPNYSSELNVNALELDDSALYLCASARQGPFGGYEQYFGPGTRLTVT.

The chain employs TRBV14 and TRBJ2-6; D possibly matches TRBD1 or TRBD2 (5 bases each). V was trimmed by 4 bases and J by 1 base, leaving 8 bases between them. CDR1 and CDR2 (germline): SGHDN, FVKESK. This CDR3 is 15 amino acids long. CDR3 DNA sequence: TGTGCCAGCAGCCCGAGGGGATCTGGGGCCAACGTCCTGACTTTC. Translation: CASSPRGSGANVLTF.

The chain couples TRBV5-1 to TRBJ2-3; 11 bases are a match to TRBD2. The CDR3 runs 16 residues. CDR1 is SGHRS, CDR2 YFSETQ, per germline. V was clipped by 4 bases and J by 4 bases; unmatched bases: 8. This chain's CDR3 is CASSKVLAGVSDTQYF. CDR3 in DNA: TGCGCCAGCAGCAAAGTACTAGCGGGAGTCTCAGATACGCAGTATTTT.

This clone was seen a single time. The chain has TRBV4-2 and TRBJ2-7; D remains unclear. This CDR3 has 13 residues. Germline V CDR1 and CDR2: LGHNA, YNFKEQ. Trimming stripped 3 bases from V and 5 bases from J, with 11 bases between. The CDR3 reads CASSHGPADEQYF. The CDR3 DNA sequence: TGTGCCAGCAGCCATGGTCCCGCCGACGAGCAGTACTTC.

This chain joins TRBV4-3 and TRBJ1-4, with D possibly being TRBD1 (5 bases). Germline V gives CDR1 LGHNA, CDR2 YSLEER. V was shortened by 1 base and J by 11 bases, with 8 bases between the two germline ends. The CDR3 has 12 amino acids. The CDR3 region has the DNA TGCGCCAGCAGCCAAGTTTCAGGGAAACTGTTTTTT. Translated: CASSQVSGKLFF.

The chain combines TRBV6-6 with TRBJ2-2, with TRBD2 matching over 7 bases. The germline V gene has CDR1 MNHNY and CDR2 SVGAGI (reference sequence). CDR3 length equals 16 residues. The junction had 12 bases not matched to a gene; V was cut back by 6 bases and J by 5 bases. CDR3 residues: CASRPPGGSGTGELFF. The DNA of the CDR3 is TGTGCCAGCAGACCCCCTGGCGGGAGTGGGACCGGGGAGCTGTTTTTT.

The chain combines TRBV6-1 with TRBJ2-5; 10 positions match TRBD1. The CDR3 is 15 residues long. V dropped 6 bases and J dropped 2; count of bases not matched to a gene: 6. The germline gives CDR1 MNHNS, CDR2 SASEGT. The CDR3 sequence: CASRVTGGPQETQYF. In DNA, the CDR3 is TGTGCCAGCAGGGTGACAGGGGGCCCTCAAGAGACCCAGTACTTC.

This clone has a single count. This sequence joins TRBV6-5 and TRBJ2-7; D tentatively fits TRBD1 or TRBD2 (6 bases each). Trimming took off 2 bases at V and 6 bases at J, with 11 bases between the two ends. This CDR3 is built from 13 residues. Germline lookup yields CDR1 MNHEY and CDR2 SVGAGI. The CDR3 loop is CASSYGGGTEQYF. The CDR3 coding sequence is TGTGCCAGCAGTTACGGAGGGGGAACCGAGCAGTACTTC.

This clone has a single count. The chain carries TRBV27 and TRBJ2-7, with D possibly being TRBD1 (5 bases). V lost 1 base and J lost 3, with 13 bases in between. The CDR3 is 15 amino acids. Looked up from germline, CDR1 is MNHEY and CDR2 is SMNVEV (reference sequence). CDR3 nucleotides: TGTGCCAGCAGTTTATATAGGGGCCCACGCTACGAGCAGTACTTC. This codes for CASSLYRGPRYEQYF.

V gene TRBV9 combines with J gene TRBJ2-7; 8 bases map to TRBD2. The CDR3 spans 15 residues. Germline CDR1 is SGDLS and CDR2 is YYNGEE. Trimming took 4 bases from V and 3 from J; bases not matched to a gene: 9. CDR3 in amino acids: CASSPGLAGSYEQYF. The CDR3 DNA reads TGTGCCAGCAGCCCCGGACTAGCAGGGAGCTACGAGCAGTACTTC.